The present TCR beta chain was sequenced within a study of cytomegalovirus exposure and HLA in healthy donors. No record was made of this donor's CMV serostatus. 13 Jbeta primers and 60 Vbeta primers were used for the PCR. Sequencing was performed with immunoSEQ multiplex PCR; in TCRdb, only in-frame clones are kept and a portion is missing. This table holds approximately 44,000 clones, 50% to 75% found once. The germline gives CDR1 MNHNS, CDR2 SASEGT. CDR3 length: 14 amino acids. The V end lost 5 bases, the J end lost 3 bases, and 11 bases lay between the germline ends. The source is a human donor in good health. The sample comprised PBMCs. The chain uses TRBV6-1 and TRBJ2-1; no firm D call. This CDR3 reads CASSSERLYNEQFF. The CDR3 DNA follows: TGTGCCAGCAGTTCGGAGAGACTCTACAATGAGCAGTTCTTC.